This TCR beta chain stems from a study of OX40 agonist ivuxolimab in advanced cancers. Study in general: Dose-escalation cases comprised hepatocellular carcinoma, melanoma, renal cell or head and neck cancer. There were three patients with partial responses, one having hepatocellular carcinoma and two cutaneous melanoma. The group had a mean age of 60 years, ranged from about 20 to 79, and was 82.7% male. The study's findings and limits: Certain nonresponders likewise exhibited a low normalized T-cell clonal expansion.

This CDR3 region has 15 residues. Trimming shortened V by 5 bases and J by 4 bases, and 15 bases separated the two germline ends. The germline CDR1 and CDR2 sequences are SNHLY and FYNNEI. Sequenced by immunoSEQ multiplex PCR; TCRdb stores in-frame clones only, minus some. The table shows about 77,000 clones, with around 82% occurring only once. To note about this clone: Its matching antigen is unknown.

The TCR sequence derives from an adult with an advanced solid tumor such as melanoma, head and neck, liver or kidney cancer. Material: CD4+ or CD8+ T cells sorted from blood, obtained in a trial of the OX40 agonist ivuxolimab. The chain carries TRBV2 and TRBJ1-5; D gene ambiguous. The CDR3 region is CASSPSTTPNQPQHF. The DNA of the CDR3 is TGTGCCAGCAGTCCCTCGACGACACCAAATCAGCCCCAGCATTTT.